Listed here are 27 T cell receptor beta chains from one sample, sequenced in a study of blood T cell repertoires in COVID-19. The protocol was immunoSEQ multiplex PCR, while the TCRdb copy is restricted to in-frame clones and leaves out a portion. The repertoire consists of around 33,000 clones, with 78% occurring once and the leading ten covering just over 35%. Sequencing was carried out using peripheral blood. These receptors came from a man older than 75 with acute or convalescent COVID-19.

The chain links TRBV27 to TRBJ2-7, with 8 bases matching TRBD1. Germline CDR1 MNHEY, CDR2 SMNVEV (reference sequence). V lost 3 bases and J lost 5; bases outside the gene matches: 6. The CDR3 length is 14 residues. The CDR3: CASSFVQGAHEQYF. The CDR3 DNA is TGTGCCAGCAGTTTCGTCCAGGGGGCCCACGAGCAGTACTTC.

This CDR3 reads CASSERTGPGGGTEAFF. The DNA for the CDR3 is TGTGCCAGCAGTGAAAGGACAGGGCCGGGCGGTGGCACTGAAGCTTTCTTT. This rearrangement joins TRBV6-1 to TRBJ1-1; TRBD1 matches at 8 bases. Germline V CDR1 and CDR2: MNHNS, SASEGT. V was clipped by 2 bases and J by 4 bases; unmatched bases: 12. The CDR3 covers 17 residues.

This clone appeared many times. The chain uses TRBV7-9 and TRBJ1-2, with a weak D call TRBD1 (5 bases). V lost 5 bases and J 5 bases, leaving 9 bases between the germline ends. There are 12 residues in the CDR3. Germline V gene data show CDR1 as SEHNR and CDR2 as FQNEAQ (reference sequence). This CDR3 is CASSTDRYGYTF. CDR3 bases: TGTGCCAGCAGCACCGACAGATATGGCTACACCTTC.

The rearrangement joins TRBV5-6 to TRBJ2-5; 13 nucleotides align to TRBD2. The germline gives CDR1 SGHDT, CDR2 YYEEEE. There are 16 residues in the CDR3. The V gene end was trimmed by 1 base and the J gene end by 3 bases; junction bases not matched to a gene: 3. CDR3 loop: CASSLTSGGGKETQYF. Here the CDR3 DNA reads TGTGCCAGCAGCTTGACTAGCGGGGGGGGAAAAGAGACCCAGTACTTC.

This clone was detected only once. The chain uses TRBV3-1 (or the pseudogene TRBV3-2) and TRBJ1-3, with 10 bases that match TRBD1. The V gene end was trimmed by 2 bases and the J gene end by 4 bases; junction bases not matched to a gene: 2. This CDR3 is 15 amino acids long. The germline V gene has CDR1 LGHDT and CDR2 YNNKEL (reference sequence). This CDR3 reads CASSQSTGGGNTIYF. The CDR3 DNA sequence: TGTGCCAGCAGCCAATCGACAGGGGGCGGAAACACCATATATTTT.

The rearrangement links TRBV5-6 to TRBJ1-1, with D perhaps matching TRBD1 (6 bases). Germline lookup yields CDR1 SGHDT and CDR2 YYEEEE. The CDR3 has 13 residues. Trimming left V 4 bases short and J 2 bases short, with 9 bases between. As DNA, the CDR3 is TGTGCCAGCAGCGAGGGGGTAAACACTGAAGCTTTCTTT. This gives the protein CASSEGVNTEAFF. Based on the CDR3 plus reference TRBV5-6 and TRBJ1-1, the full variable domain is DAGVTQSPTHLIKTRGQQVTLRCSPKSGHDTVSWYQQALGQGPQFIFQYYEEEERQRGNFPDRFSGHQFPNYSSELNVNALLLGDSALYLCASSEGVNTEAFFGQGTRLTVV.

This sequence joins TRBV11-2 and TRBJ2-1; TRBD2 might be the D (7 bases). V was trimmed by 5 bases and J by 4 bases, leaving 18 bases between them. CDR1 is SGHAT, CDR2 FQNNGV, per germline. There are 16 residues in the CDR3. CDR3 loop: CASSPLGGPLYNEQFF. Written as DNA, the CDR3 is TGTGCCAGCAGCCCCCTCGGGGGGCCACTTTACAATGAGCAGTTCTTC.

The chain links TRBV27 to TRBJ2-5; 9 bases are a match to TRBD1. This CDR3 is 14 amino acids long. Germline-derived CDR1 and CDR2 are MNHEY and SMNVEV (reference sequence). V was pared by 5 bases and J by 5 bases, with 6 bases of the junction left unmatched. CDR3 sequence reads: CASSPGQGRETQYF. In DNA, the CDR3 is TGTGCCAGCAGTCCAGGACAGGGGAGGGAGACCCAGTACTTC.

The chain couples TRBV7-2 to TRBJ1-5; no clear D. The germline V gene encodes CDR1 SGHTA and CDR2 FQGNSA. The CDR3 loop spans 14 amino acids. The ends were cut back, 5 bases at V and 1 base at J, with 9 bases in the middle. CDR3 DNA sequence: TGTGCCAGCAGCCCCGGAGAGAGCAATCAGCCCCAGCATTTT. Translating gives CASSPGESNQPQHF.

In its sample, this clone was seen a few times. The rearrangement links TRBV7-9 to TRBJ1-4; 8 bases map to TRBD1. Germline CDR1 and CDR2: SEHNR and FQNEAQ (reference sequence). J was trimmed by 1 base and V by 4 bases; bases with no gene match: 5. The CDR3 is 16 residues long. This CDR3 reads CASSSNTGGTNEKLFF. CDR3 sequence (DNA): TGTGCCAGCAGCTCCAACACAGGGGGAACTAATGAAAAACTGTTTTTT. The complete variable domain, with remaining parts taken from reference TRBV7-9 and TRBJ1-4, reads DTGVSQNPRHKITKRGQNVTFRCDPISEHNRLYWYRQTLGQGPEFLTYFQNEAQLEKSRLLSDRFSAERPKGSFSTLEIQRTEQGDSAMYLCASSSNTGGTNEKLFFGSGTQLSVL.

V gene TRBV7-6 combines with J gene TRBJ2-1; a weak D match, TRBD2 (6 bases). Germline V gives CDR1 SGHVS, CDR2 FNYEAQ. This CDR3 has 16 residues. V shed 5 bases and J shed 1 base, with 15 bases lying between them. The CDR3 loop is CASSPSFGGSYNEQFF. The CDR3 DNA sequence: TGTGCCAGCAGCCCCTCGTTCGGGGGATCCTACAATGAGCAGTTCTTC.

V gene TRBV27 combines with J gene TRBJ1-1, with a possible D match to TRBD1 (6 bases). Germline assignment: CDR1 MNHEY and CDR2 SMNVEV (reference sequence). Trimming pared 8 bases from V and 4 bases from J, leaving 17 bases between. The CDR3 spans 14 residues. The CDR3 coding sequence is TGTGCCAGCTGCCCCCCTCAGGGGAGCACTGAAGCTTTCTTT. Encoded protein: CASCPPQGSTEAFF.

The chain joins TRBV7-2 to TRBJ1-2; 7 nucleotides agree with TRBD1. The V gene's germline CDR1 is SGHTA and CDR2 FQGNSA. V was clipped by 1 base and J by 8 bases; unmatched bases: 19. The CDR3 sequence is 18 residues long. CDR3 in amino acids: CASSLGEGRGRRIKGYTF. CDR3 nucleotide sequence: TGTGCCAGCAGCTTAGGGGAAGGAAGGGGGCGACGGATTAAGGGCTACACCTTC.

This clone was counted only a few times. The rearrangement uses TRBV12-5 and TRBJ1-4; tentative D call: TRBD1 (6 bases). This CDR3 has 15 residues. The germline gives CDR1 LGHNT, CDR2 FRNRAP. V was pared by 1 base and J by 8 bases, with 14 bases between. The CDR3 here is CASGLAPGGVEKLFF. In nucleotides, the CDR3 is TGTGCTAGTGGTTTGGCCCCTGGGGGCGTAGAAAAACTGTTTTTT.

The chain employs TRBV7-2 and TRBJ1-6; no clear D. Trimming stripped 3 bases from V and 7 bases from J, with 19 bases between. Germline values: CDR1 SGHTA, CDR2 FQGNSA. CDR3 length: 17 residues. The CDR3 region is CASSFPKFGVPNSPLHF. The CDR3 DNA sequence: TGTGCCAGCAGCTTCCCCAAATTCGGGGTTCCGAATTCACCCCTCCACTTT. The whole variable domain, remainder taken from reference TRBV7-2 and TRBJ1-6, is GAGVSQSPSNKVTEKGKDVELRCDPISGHTALYWYRQSLGQGLEFLIYFQGNSAPDKSGLPSDRFSAERTGGSVSTLTIQRTQQEDSAVYLCASSFPKFGVPNSPLHFGNGTRLTVT.

This clone was seen a few times. The chain is built from TRBV30 and TRBJ2-3, with a possible D match to TRBD1 (7 bases). From germline, CDR1 is GTSNPN and CDR2 SVGIG (reference sequence). The V end lost 3 bases, the J end lost 6 bases, and 16 bases lay between the germline ends. The CDR3 is 14 residues long. The CDR3 nucleotides are TGTGCCTGGAGCCCGACAGGGAGGAGGGATACGCAGTATTTT. Translation gives CAWSPTGRRDTQYF.

This clone was detected only once. The chain carries TRBV6-5 and TRBJ1-2; 9 nucleotides agree with TRBD1. The germline gives CDR1 MNHEY, CDR2 SVGAGI. J lost 6 bases, V lost 3 bases, and 5 bases had no gene match. The CDR3 covers 14 residues. The CDR3 coding sequence is TGTGCCAGCAGTTATCGGACAGGGGATCATGGCTACACCTTC. It is translated as CASSYRTGDHGYTF.

CDR3 nucleotides: TGTGCCACCACCAGCAGGGCCAGGGGCAATAACTATGGCTACACCTTC. It yields the protein CATTSRARGNNYGYTF. The chain recombines TRBV7-8 with TRBJ1-2; tentative D call: TRBD1 (6 bases). V was clipped by 10 bases and J by 1 base, with 22 bases between them. This CDR3 is built from 16 residues. Germline assignment: CDR1 SGHVS and CDR2 FQNEAQ.

The chain joins TRBV2 to TRBJ2-5; TRBD2 matches 9 bases. V shed 6 bases and J 4 bases; nucleotides not matched to a gene: 9. The germline V gene encodes CDR1 SNHLY and CDR2 FYNNEI. This CDR3 is built from 15 residues. The DNA for the CDR3 is TGTGCCAGCAGGAGCGATCGGACTAGCGCAGAGACCCAGTACTTC. It encodes CASRSDRTSAETQYF.

The gene calls are TRBV6-5 and TRBJ1-5; 8 bases are shared with TRBD1. This CDR3 contains 14 residues. Germline lookup yields CDR1 MNHEY and CDR2 SVGAGI. V lost 6 bases, J lost 5 bases, and 6 bases stayed unmatched. CDR3 in amino acids: CASRGQGIDQPQHF. The CDR3 region has the DNA TGTGCCAGCAGAGGACAGGGTATCGATCAGCCCCAGCATTTT.

This clone was detected many times. V is TRBV29-1 and J is TRBJ1-2; no definite D call. V lost 3 bases and J lost 7, with 9 bases in between. CDR1 is SQVTM and CDR2 is ANQGSEA in the germline V gene. CDR3 length: 11 amino acids. CDR3 region: CSVDPGIGYTF. CDR3 DNA sequence: TGCAGCGTTGATCCGGGGATTGGCTACACCTTC.

The genes are TRBV7-9 and TRBJ2-1; D unclear. V was cut by 5 bases and J by 4 bases, with 3 bases left in between. Germline lookup yields CDR1 SEHNR and CDR2 FQNEAQ (reference sequence). The CDR3 runs 11 residues. The CDR3 DNA is TGTGCCAGCAGCCCATACAATGAGCAGTTCTTC. Its translation: CASSPYNEQFF.

This clone appeared a few times. This chain connects TRBV3-1 (or the pseudogene TRBV3-2) to TRBJ1-2, with TRBD1 matching 8 bases. The CDR3 spans 13 residues. V shed 4 bases and J 11 bases; nucleotides not matched to a gene: 9. Germline V CDR1 and CDR2: LGHDT, YNNKEL (reference sequence). CDR3 region: CASSLGQGRSYTF. The CDR3 DNA reads TGTGCCAGCAGCCTCGGACAGGGCAGGTCATACACCTTC.

The V call is TRBV7-9, the J call TRBJ2-5, with 8 bases aligning to TRBD2. Germline V gene data show CDR1 as SEHNR and CDR2 as FQNEAQ (reference sequence). The CDR3 has 17 residues. V trimming: 5 bases; J trimming: 2 bases; junction bases outside the gene matches: 13. The CDR3 bases are TGTGCCAGCAGCCCAGGAGCACTAGCGGCGGCTCAAGAGACCCAGTACTTC. Its translation: CASSPGALAAAQETQYF.

This clone was seen once. The genes are TRBV7-3 and TRBJ2-3, with 8 bases fitting TRBD2. This CDR3 region has 15 residues. From germline, CDR1 is SGHTA and CDR2 FQGTGA. Trimming removed 6 bases from V and 0 bases from J; junction bases left unmatched: 5. CDR3 nucleotides: TGTGCCAGCAGTAGCGGGGCCCATAGCACAGATACGCAGTATTTT. This translates into CASSSGAHSTDTQYF.

The gene calls are TRBV5-1 and TRBJ2-3; perhaps TRBD2 as D (7 bases). The CDR3 has 16 amino acids. Trimming took off 0 bases at V and 2 bases at J, with 13 bases between the two ends. Germline V lookup: CDR1 SGHRS, CDR2 YFSETQ. The CDR3 DNA sequence: TGCGCCAGCAGCTTGGAGGGGGGGCCCTTCACAGATACGCAGTATTTT. It encodes CASSLEGGPFTDTQYF.

This sequence joins TRBV9 and TRBJ2-7, with D possibly TRBD1 on 7 matching bases. Trimming shortened V by 0 bases and J by 2 bases, and 15 bases separated the two germline ends. Germline CDR1 SGDLS, CDR2 YYNGEE. This CDR3 is built from 16 residues. CDR3 in DNA: TGTGCCAGCAGCGTAGCAGGGGGGAGTGAGACCTACGAGCAGTACTTC. As protein: CASSVAGGSETYEQYF. Full variable domain (outside the CDR3, taken from reference TRBV9 and TRBJ2-7): DSGVTQTPKHLITATGQRVTLRCSPRSGDLSVYWYQQSLDQGLQFLIQYYNGEERAKGNILERFSAQQFPDLHSELNLSSLELGDSALYFCASSVAGGSETYEQYFGPGTRLTVT.